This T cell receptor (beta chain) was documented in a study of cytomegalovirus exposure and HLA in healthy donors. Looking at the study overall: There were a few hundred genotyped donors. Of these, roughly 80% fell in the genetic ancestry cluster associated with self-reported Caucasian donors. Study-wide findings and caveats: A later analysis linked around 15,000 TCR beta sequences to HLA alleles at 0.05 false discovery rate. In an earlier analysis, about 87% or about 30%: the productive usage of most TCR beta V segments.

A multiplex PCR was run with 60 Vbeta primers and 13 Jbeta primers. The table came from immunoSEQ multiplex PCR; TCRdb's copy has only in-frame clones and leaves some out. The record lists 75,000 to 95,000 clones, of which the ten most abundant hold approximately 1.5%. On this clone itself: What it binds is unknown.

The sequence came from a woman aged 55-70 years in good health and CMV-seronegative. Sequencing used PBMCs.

CDR3 amino acids: CASSIRDTMNTEAFF. For the CDR3, the DNA is TGTGCCAGTAGTATCAGGGACACTATGAACACTGAAGCTTTCTTT. The gene calls are TRBV19 and TRBJ1-1, with D perhaps TRBD1 (6 bases). Germline V gives CDR1 LNHDA, CDR2 SQIVND (reference sequence). Trimming cost V 3 bases and J 0 bases, with 11 bases left between them. There are 15 residues in the CDR3.